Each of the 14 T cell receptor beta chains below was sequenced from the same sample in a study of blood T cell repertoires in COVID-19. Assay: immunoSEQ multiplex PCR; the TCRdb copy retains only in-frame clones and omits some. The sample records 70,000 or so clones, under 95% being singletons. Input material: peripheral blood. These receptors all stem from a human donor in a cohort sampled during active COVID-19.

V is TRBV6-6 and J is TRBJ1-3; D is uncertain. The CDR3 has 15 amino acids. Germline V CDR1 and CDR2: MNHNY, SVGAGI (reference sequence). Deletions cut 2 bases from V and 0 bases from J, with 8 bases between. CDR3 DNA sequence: TGTGCCAGCAGTTACAAGTCAGACTCTGGAAACACCATATATTTT. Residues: CASSYKSDSGNTIYF.

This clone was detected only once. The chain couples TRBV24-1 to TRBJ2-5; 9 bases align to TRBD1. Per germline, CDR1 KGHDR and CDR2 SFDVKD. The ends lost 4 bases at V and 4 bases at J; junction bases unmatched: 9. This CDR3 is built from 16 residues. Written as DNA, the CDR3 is TGTGCCACCAGTGACCTACAGGGGGCAGGGACAGAGACCCAGTACTTC. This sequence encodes CATSDLQGAGTETQYF.

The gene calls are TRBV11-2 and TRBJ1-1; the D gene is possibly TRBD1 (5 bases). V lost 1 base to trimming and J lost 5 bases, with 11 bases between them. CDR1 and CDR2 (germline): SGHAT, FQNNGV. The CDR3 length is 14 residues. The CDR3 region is CASSLGWRGTEAFF. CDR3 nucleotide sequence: TGTGCCAGCAGCTTAGGTTGGAGGGGTACTGAAGCTTTCTTT. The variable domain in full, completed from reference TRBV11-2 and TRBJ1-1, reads EAGVAQSPRYKIIEKRQSVAFWCNPISGHATLYWYQQILGQGPKLLIQFQNNGVVDDSQLPKDRFSAERLKGVDSTLKIQPAKLEDSAVYLCASSLGWRGTEAFFGQGTRLTVV.

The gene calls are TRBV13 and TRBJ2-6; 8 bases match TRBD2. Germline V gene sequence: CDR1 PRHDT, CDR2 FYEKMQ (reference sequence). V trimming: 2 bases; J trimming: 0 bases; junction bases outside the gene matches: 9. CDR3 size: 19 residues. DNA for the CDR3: TGTGCCAGCAGCTTAATCTGGCGCGGGGGGAACTCTGGGGCCAACGTCCTGACTTTC. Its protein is CASSLIWRGGNSGANVLTF.

The CDR3 here is CASSSGTGGLQPQHF. In DNA, the CDR3 is TGTGCCAGCAGTTCCGGGACAGGGGGGCTTCAGCCCCAGCATTTT. The genes are TRBV6-5 and TRBJ1-5; 11 nucleotides align to TRBD1. The CDR3 loop spans 15 amino acids. The germline V gene has CDR1 MNHEY and CDR2 SVGAGI. The trim removed 4 bases at V and 6 bases at J, leaving 5 bases unmatched.

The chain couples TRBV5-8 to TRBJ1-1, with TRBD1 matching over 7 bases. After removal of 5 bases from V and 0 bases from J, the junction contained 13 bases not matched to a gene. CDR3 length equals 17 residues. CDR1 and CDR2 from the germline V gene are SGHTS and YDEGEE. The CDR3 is CASSLLLRGQLNTEAFF. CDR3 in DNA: TGTGCCAGCAGTCTCCTCCTCCGGGGACAGTTGAACACTGAAGCTTTCTTT.

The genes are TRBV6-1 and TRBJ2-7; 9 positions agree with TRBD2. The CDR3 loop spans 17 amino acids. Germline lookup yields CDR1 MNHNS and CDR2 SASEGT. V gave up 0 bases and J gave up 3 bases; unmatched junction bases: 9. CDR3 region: CASSEAVFGGGVYEQYF. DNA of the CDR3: TGTGCCAGCAGTGAAGCGGTTTTCGGCGGGGGGGTCTACGAGCAGTACTTC.

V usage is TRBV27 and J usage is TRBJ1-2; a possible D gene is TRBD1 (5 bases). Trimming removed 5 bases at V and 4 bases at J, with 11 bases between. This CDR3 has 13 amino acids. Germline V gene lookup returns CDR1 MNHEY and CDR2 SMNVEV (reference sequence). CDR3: CASSLQGFYGYTF. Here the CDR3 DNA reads TGTGCCAGCAGTCTTCAGGGATTCTATGGCTACACCTTC.

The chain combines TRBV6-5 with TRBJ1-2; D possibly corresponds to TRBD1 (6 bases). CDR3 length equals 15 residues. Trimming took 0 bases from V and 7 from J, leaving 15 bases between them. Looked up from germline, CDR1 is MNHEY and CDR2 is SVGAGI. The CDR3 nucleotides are TGTGCCAGCAGTTACTCGAGCCAGGACAGCTCTGGCTACACCTTC. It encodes CASSYSSQDSSGYTF.

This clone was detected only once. CDR3 sequence (DNA): TGTGCCAGCAGCCGGGACACTCCCTACGAGCAGTACTTC. Its translation is CASSRDTPYEQYF. This chain links TRBV5-5 with TRBJ2-7, with D maybe TRBD1 (6 bases). The CDR3 consists of 13 residues. CDR1 is SGHKS and CDR2 is YYEKEE in the germline V gene (reference sequence). Trimming pared 4 bases from V and 2 bases from J, leaving 10 bases between.

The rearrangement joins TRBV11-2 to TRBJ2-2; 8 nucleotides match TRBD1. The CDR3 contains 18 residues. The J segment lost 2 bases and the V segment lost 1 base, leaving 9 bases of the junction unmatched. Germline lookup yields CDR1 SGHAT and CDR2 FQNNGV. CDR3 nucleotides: TGTGCCAGCAGCTTAGTGCGGAGGACAGGGCTTAACACCGGGGAGCTGTTTTTT. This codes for CASSLVRRTGLNTGELFF.

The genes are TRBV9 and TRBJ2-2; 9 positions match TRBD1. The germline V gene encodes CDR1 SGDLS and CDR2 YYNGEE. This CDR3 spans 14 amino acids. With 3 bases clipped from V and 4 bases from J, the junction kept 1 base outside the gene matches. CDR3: CASSGGQGTGELFF. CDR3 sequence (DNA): TGTGCCAGCAGCGGGGGACAGGGCACCGGGGAGCTGTTTTTT.

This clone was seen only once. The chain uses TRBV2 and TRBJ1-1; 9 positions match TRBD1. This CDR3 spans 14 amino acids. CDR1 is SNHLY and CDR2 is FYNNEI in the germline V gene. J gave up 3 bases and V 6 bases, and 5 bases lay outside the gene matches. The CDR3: CASRTGGAYTEAFF. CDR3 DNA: TGTGCCAGCAGAACAGGGGGCGCCTACACTGAAGCTTTCTTT.

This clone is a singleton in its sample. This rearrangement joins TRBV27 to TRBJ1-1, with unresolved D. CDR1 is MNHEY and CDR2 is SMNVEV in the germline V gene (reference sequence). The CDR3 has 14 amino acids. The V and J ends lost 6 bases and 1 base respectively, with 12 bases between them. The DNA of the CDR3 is TGTGCCAGCAGCCTATCCGGAGAGAACACTGAAGCTTTCTTT. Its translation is CASSLSGENTEAFF.